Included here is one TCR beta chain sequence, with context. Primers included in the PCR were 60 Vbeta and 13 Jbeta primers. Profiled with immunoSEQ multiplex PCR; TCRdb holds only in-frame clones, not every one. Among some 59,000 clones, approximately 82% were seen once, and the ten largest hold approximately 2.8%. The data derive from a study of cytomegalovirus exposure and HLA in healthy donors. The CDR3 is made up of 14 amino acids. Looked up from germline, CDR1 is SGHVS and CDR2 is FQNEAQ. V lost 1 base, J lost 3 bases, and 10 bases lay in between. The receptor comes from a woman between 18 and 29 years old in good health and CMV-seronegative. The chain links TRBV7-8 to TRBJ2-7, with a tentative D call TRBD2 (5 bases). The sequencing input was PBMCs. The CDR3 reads CASSLGEMGYEQYF. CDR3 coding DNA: TGTGCCAGCAGCTTAGGGGAGATGGGCTACGAGCAGTACTTC.